This TCR beta chain was retrieved from a study of metastatic and nonmetastatic thyroid tumors. The wider study: Repertoires of blood and of tissue (tumor or nodule) from malignant and benign thyroid patients were compared.

No patient had received any treatment before thyroid surgery. Original data processing: Built for papillary thyroid cancer, a distant-metastasis classifier drew on CDR3 differences across clinicopathological groups. TCRdb reanalyzed the PCR reads with MiXCR. V and J calls and clone size were set by TCRdb, not the authors. The table has around 35,000 clones, 16% seen once. Regarding the study as a whole: Relative to benign nodules, malignant thyroid tumors were reportedly characterized by significantly elevated TCR beta diversity in blood and tumor.

This clone appeared many times. Its antigen remains unknown. The specimen was blood. This sequence was found in a female donor with papillary thyroid cancer or a benign thyroid nodule (not recorded which). Some clones in this sample may be carry-over from other donors' samples.

The CDR3 region is CSHDLTAGFSSYNEQFF. The CDR3 DNA is TGCAGCCATGATCTGACAGCCGGGTTTAGCTCCTACAATGAGCAGTTCTTC. This sequence joins TRBV29-1 and TRBJ2-1, with D possibly matching TRBD1 (5 bases). V gave up 8 bases and J gave up 0 bases, with 23 bases separating them. The CDR3 sequence is 17 residues long. Germline-derived CDR1 and CDR2 are SQVTM and ANQGSEA.